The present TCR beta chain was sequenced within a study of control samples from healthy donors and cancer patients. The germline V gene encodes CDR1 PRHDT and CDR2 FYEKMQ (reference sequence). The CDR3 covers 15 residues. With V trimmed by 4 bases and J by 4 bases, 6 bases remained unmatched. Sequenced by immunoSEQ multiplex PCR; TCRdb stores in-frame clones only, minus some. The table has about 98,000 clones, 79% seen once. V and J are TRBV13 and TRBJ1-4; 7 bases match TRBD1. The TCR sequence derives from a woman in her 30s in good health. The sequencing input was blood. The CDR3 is CASSSLRDSNEKLFF. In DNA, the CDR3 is TGTGCCAGCAGCTCCCTCCGGGACAGTAATGAAAAACTGTTTTTT. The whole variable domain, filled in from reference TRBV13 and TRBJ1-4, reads AAGVIQSPRHLIKEKRETATLKCYPIPRHDTVYWYQQGPGQDPQFLISFYEKMQSDKGSIPDRFSAQQFSDYHSELNMSSLELGDSALYFCASSSLRDSNEKLFFGSGTQLSVL.